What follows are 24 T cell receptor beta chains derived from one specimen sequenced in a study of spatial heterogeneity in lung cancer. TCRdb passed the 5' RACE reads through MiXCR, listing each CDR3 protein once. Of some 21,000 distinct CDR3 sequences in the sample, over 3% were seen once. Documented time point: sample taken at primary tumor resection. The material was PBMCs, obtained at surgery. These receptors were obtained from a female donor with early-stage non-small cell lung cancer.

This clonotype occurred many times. CDR3 DNA: TGTGCCAGCACCGCGGGTCCAAACAATGAGCAGTTCTTC. Translating it yields CASTAGPNNEQFF. This chain joins TRBV5-6 and TRBJ2-1, with TRBD2 as a possible D gene (5 bases). The CDR3 runs to 13 residues. Germline V gene lookup returns CDR1 SGHDT and CDR2 YYEEEE. V was cut by 6 bases and J by 5 bases, with 12 bases left in between.

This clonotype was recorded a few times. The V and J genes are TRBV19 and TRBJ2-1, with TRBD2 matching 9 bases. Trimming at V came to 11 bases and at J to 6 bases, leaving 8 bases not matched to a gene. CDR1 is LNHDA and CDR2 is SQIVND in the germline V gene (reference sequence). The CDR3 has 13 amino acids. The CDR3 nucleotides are TGTGCCGCCAGGACTAGCGCCCGCAATGAGCAGTTCTTC. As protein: CAARTSARNEQFF.

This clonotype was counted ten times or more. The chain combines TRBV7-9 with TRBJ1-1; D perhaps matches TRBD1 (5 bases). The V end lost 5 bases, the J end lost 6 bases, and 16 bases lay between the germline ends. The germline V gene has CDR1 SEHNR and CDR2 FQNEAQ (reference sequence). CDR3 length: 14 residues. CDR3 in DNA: TGTGCCAGCAGCGTATTGACAGTGGGGCCTGAAGCTTTCTTT. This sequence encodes CASSVLTVGPEAFF.

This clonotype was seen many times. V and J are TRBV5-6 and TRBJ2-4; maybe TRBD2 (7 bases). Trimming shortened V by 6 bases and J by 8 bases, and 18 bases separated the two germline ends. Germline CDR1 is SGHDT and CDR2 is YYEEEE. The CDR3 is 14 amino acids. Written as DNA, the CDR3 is TGTGCCAGCACCCTAGGGGGGGGAACGGACATTCAGTACTTC. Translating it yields CASTLGGGTDIQYF.

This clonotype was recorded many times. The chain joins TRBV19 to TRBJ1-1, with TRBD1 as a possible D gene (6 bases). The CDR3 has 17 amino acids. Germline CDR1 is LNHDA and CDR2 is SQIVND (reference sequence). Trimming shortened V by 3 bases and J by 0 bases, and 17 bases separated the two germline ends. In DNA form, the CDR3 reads TGTGCCAGTAGTATCGTCCGATGGACAGAGATGAACACTGAAGCTTTCTTT. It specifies CASSIVRWTEMNTEAFF.

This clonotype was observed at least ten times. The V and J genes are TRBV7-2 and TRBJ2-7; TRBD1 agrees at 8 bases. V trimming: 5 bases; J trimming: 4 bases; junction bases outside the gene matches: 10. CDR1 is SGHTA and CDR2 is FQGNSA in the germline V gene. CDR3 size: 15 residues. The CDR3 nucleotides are TGTGCCAGCAGCCGAGAGAGGACAGGGATATACGAGCAGTACTTC. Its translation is CASSRERTGIYEQYF. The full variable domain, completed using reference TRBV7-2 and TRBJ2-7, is GAGVSQSPSNKVTEKGKDVELRCDPISGHTALYWYRQSLGQGLEFLIYFQGNSAPDKSGLPSDRFSAERTGGSVSTLTIQRTQQEDSAVYLCASSRERTGIYEQYFGPGTRLTVT.

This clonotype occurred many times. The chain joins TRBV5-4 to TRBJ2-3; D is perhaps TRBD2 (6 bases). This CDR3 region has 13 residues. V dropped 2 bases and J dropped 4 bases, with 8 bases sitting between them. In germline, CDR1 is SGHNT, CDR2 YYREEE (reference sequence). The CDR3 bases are TGTGCCAGCAGCTTCGCGGGGCCAGATACGCAGTATTTT. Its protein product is CASSFAGPDTQYF. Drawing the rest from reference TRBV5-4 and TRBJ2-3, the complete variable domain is ETGVTQSPTHLIKTRGQQVTLRCSSQSGHNTVSWYQQALGQGPQFIFQYYREEENGRGNFPPRFSGLQFPNYSSELNVNALELDDSALYLCASSFAGPDTQYFGPGTRLTVL.

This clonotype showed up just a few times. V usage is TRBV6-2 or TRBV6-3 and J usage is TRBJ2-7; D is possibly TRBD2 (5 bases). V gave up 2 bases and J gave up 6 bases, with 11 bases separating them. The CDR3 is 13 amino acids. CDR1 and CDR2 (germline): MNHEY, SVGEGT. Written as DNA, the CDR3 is TGTGCCAGCAGTTACCCTATTCGGGGCGAGCAGTACTTC. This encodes CASSYPIRGEQYF.

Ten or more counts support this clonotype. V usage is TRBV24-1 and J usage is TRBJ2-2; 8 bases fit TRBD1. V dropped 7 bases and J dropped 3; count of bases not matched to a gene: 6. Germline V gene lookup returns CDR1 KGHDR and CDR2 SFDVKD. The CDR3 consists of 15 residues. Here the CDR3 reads CATSHSDRDTGELFF. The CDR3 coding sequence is TGTGCCACCAGCCACTCGGACAGGGACACCGGGGAGCTGTTTTTT.

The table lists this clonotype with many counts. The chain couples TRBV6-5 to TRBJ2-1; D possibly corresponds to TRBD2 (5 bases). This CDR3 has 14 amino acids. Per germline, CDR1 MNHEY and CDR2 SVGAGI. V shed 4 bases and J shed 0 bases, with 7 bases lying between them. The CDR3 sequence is CASSSGGSYNEQFF. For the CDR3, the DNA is TGTGCCAGCAGTTCAGGAGGCTCCTACAATGAGCAGTTCTTC.

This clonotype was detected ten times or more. The CDR3 DNA sequence: TGCGCCAGCAGCTTGAGCGGGGATGAGCAGTTCTTC. Residues: CASSLSGDEQFF. The rearrangement joins TRBV5-1 to TRBJ2-1, with TRBD2 matching 7 bases. CDR1 and CDR2 from the germline V gene are SGHRS and YFSETQ. There are 12 residues in the CDR3. V shed 1 base and J 8 bases; nucleotides not matched to a gene: 0.

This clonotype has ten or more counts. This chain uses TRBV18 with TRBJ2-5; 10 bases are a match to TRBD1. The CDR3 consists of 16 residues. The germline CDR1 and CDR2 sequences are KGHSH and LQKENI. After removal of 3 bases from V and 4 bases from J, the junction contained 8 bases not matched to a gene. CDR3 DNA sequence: TGTGCCAGCTCACCGACAGGGGGCGGTACGGGAGAGACCCAGTACTTC. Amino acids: CASSPTGGGTGETQYF.

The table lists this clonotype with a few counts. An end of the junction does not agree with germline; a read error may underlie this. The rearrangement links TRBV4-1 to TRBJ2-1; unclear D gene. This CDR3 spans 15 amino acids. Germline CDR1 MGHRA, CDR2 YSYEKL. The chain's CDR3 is CASSQWTASNNEQFF. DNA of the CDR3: TGCGCCAGCAGCCAATGGACCGCCTCCAACAATGAGCAGTTCTTC.

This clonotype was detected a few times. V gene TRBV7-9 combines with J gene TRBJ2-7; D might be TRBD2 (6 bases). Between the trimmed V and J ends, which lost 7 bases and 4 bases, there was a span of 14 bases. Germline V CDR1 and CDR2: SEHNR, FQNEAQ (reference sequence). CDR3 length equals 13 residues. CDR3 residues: CASKNGSRYEQYF. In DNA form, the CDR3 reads TGTGCCAGCAAAAACGGGAGTAGGTACGAGCAGTACTTC.

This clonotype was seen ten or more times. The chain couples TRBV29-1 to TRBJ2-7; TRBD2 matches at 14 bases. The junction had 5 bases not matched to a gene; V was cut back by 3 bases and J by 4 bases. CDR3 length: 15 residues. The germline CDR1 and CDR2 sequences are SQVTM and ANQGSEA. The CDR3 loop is CSVETSGRVSYEQYF. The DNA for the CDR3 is TGCAGCGTTGAGACTAGCGGGAGGGTGTCGTACGAGCAGTACTTC.

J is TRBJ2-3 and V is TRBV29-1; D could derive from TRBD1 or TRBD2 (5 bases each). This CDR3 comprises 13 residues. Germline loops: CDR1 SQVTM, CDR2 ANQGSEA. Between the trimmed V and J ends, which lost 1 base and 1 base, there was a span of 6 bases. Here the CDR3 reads CSVEGGGTDTQYF. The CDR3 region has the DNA TGCAGCGTTGAAGGAGGGGGCACAGATACGCAGTATTTT.

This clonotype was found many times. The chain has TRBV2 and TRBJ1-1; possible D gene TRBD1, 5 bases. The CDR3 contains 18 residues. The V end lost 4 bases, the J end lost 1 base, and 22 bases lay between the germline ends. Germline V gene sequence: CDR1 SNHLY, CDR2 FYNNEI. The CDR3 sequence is CASSVSPSAPTENTEAFF. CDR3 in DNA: TGTGCCAGCAGTGTTTCTCCCTCAGCACCGACAGAGAACACTGAAGCTTTCTTT.

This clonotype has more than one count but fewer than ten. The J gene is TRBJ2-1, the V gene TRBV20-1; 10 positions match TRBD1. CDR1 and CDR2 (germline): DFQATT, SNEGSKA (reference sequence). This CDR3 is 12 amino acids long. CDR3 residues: CIGRDRGDEQFF. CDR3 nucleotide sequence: TGCATCGGCCGGGACAGGGGTGATGAGCAGTTCTTC.

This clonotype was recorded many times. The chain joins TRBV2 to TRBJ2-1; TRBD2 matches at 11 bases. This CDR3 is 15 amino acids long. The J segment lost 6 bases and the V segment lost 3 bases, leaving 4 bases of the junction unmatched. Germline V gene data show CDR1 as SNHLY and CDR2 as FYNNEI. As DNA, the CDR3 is TGTGCCAGCAGTGATACTAGCGGGAGTATCAATGAGCAGTTCTTC. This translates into CASSDTSGSINEQFF.

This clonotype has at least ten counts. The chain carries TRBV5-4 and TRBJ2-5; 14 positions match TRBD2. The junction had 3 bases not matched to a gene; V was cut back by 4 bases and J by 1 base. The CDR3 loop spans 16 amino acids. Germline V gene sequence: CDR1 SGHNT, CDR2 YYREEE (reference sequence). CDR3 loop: CASSAGTSGGQETQYF. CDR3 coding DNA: TGTGCCAGCAGCGCGGGGACTAGCGGGGGCCAAGAGACCCAGTACTTC.

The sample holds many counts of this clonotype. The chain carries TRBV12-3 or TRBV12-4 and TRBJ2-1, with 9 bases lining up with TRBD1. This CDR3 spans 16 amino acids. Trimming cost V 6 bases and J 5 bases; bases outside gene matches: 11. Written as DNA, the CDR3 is TGTGCCAGCAGCCAAGATCCGGGACAGGGTGACAATGAGCAGTTCTTC. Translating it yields CASSQDPGQGDNEQFF.

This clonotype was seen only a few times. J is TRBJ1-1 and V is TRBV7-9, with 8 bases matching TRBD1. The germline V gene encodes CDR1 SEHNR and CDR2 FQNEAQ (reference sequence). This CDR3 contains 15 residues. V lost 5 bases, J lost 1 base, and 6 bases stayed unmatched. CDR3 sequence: CASSPGQGWNTEAFF. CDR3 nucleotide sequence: TGTGCCAGCAGCCCTGGACAGGGATGGAACACTGAAGCTTTCTTT.

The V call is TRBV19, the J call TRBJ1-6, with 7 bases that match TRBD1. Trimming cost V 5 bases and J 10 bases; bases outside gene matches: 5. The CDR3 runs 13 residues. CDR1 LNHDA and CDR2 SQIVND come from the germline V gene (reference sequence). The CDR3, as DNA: TGTGCCAGTAGTGGGACAGAAGCCTCACCCCTCCACTTT. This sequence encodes CASSGTEASPLHF.

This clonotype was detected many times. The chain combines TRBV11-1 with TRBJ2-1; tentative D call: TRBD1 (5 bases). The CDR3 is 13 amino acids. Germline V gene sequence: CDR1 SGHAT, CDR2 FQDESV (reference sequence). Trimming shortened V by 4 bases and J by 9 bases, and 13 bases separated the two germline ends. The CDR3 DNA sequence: TGTGCCAGCAGCTCCCCCGGGCAGGGTGAGCAGTTCTTC. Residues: CASSSPGQGEQFF.